This TCR beta chain came from a study of CD8+ T cells in alopecia areata. Study results and caveats: Tofacitinib significantly brought down scalp clonality and expanded CD8+ clones among top 100.

Remarks on this clone: Its antigen is unidentified.

Germline loops: CDR1 SGHRS, CDR2 YFSETQ. The CDR3 loop spans 16 amino acids. Trimming removed 0 bases at V and 2 bases at J, with 9 bases between. Treatment here: oral pan-JAK inhibitor, 5-10 mg twice daily. Patients with alopecia areata provided lesional scalp punch biopsies as well as peripheral blood. cDNA serving as the sequencing template came from extracted, reverse transcribed RNA. Using immunoSEQ multiplex PCR, the repertoire was profiled, and TCRdb retains in-frame clones only, with some absent. The profile covers about 76,000 clones, with 66% appearing a single time and roughly a quarter taken by the ten largest.

The sequence derives from a human donor with alopecia areata. The material sequenced was CD8+ T cells sorted from blood, taken at week 24, from a patient treated with tofacitinib. The chain is built from TRBV5-1 and TRBJ1-6, with a weak D call TRBD1 (6 bases). The CDR3: CASSLVGDTYNSPLHF. CDR3 bases: TGCGCCAGCAGCTTGGTGGGGGACACCTATAATTCACCCCTCCACTTT.